The 23 T cell receptor beta chains below come from one sample, sequenced in a study of response to subunit inactivated influenza vaccine. TCRdb fed the RT-PCR reads into MiXCR, producing one record per CDR3 protein. Of some 570,000 distinct CDR3 sequences in the sample, around 11% are singletons; the top ten hold 8% to 13%. This sample was shared with a second study, whose subject was T cells expressing NK-cell markers. That work states: UMIs accompanied the 5'RACE template switching by which TCR beta cDNA was made.

This specimen was PBMCs from blood, taken on the day of vaccination. These receptors all come from a man over 45 who received an inactivated influenza vaccine.

This sequence joins TRBV28 and TRBJ2-1, with 9 bases matching TRBD1. The germline gives CDR1 MDHEN, CDR2 SYDVKM. The length of the CDR3 is 15 residues. J gave up 7 bases and V 2 bases, and 6 bases lay outside the gene matches. CDR3 sequence reads: CASSLKGQGRNEQFF. CDR3 sequence (DNA): TGTGCCAGCAGTTTAAAGGGACAGGGAAGGAATGAGCAGTTCTTC.

The chain uses TRBV6-1 and TRBJ1-1; 9 nucleotides align to TRBD1. The CDR3 sequence is 16 residues long. CDR1 MNHNS and CDR2 SASEGT come from the germline V gene. The V gene end was trimmed by 6 bases and the J gene end by 3 bases; junction bases not matched to a gene: 11. In DNA, the CDR3 is TGTGCCAGCAGCCAAACACAGGGGGCTGGTTACACTGAAGCTTTCTTT. Its translation is CASSQTQGAGYTEAFF.

CDR3 DNA: TGTGCCAGCAGCAACAGTGGTAGCGGGCCCTACGAGCAGTACTTC. Residues: CASSNSGSGPYEQYF. The V gene is TRBV7-8, the J gene TRBJ2-7; 7 bases agree with TRBD2. V gave up 5 bases and J gave up 2 bases; unmatched junction bases: 9. Germline V gene sequence: CDR1 SGHVS, CDR2 FQNEAQ. The CDR3 consists of 15 residues.

This clonotype was counted a few times. For the CDR3, the DNA is TGTGCCAGCAGGAAACTAGCGGGAGTCGGGAATGAGCAGTTCTTC. Its translation is CASRKLAGVGNEQFF. The rearrangement joins TRBV2 to TRBJ2-1; 11 bases are shared with TRBD2. Germline V CDR1 and CDR2: SNHLY, FYNNEI. V lost 6 bases and J lost 7; bases outside the gene matches: 8. The CDR3 length is 15 residues. The whole variable domain, remainder taken from reference TRBV2 and TRBJ2-1, is EPEVTQTPSHQVTQMGQEVILRCVPISNHLYFYWYRQILGQKVEFLVSFYNNEISEKSEIFDDQFSVERPDGSNFTLKIRSTKLEDSAMYFCASRKLAGVGNEQFFGPGTRLTVL.

This clonotype was counted a few times. V usage is TRBV7-2 and J usage is TRBJ1-2; D remains ambiguous. V lost 5 bases and J lost 8, with 9 bases in between. Germline V gene data show CDR1 as SGHTA and CDR2 as FQGNSA. The CDR3 runs to 11 residues. The CDR3 DNA reads as TGTGCCAGCAGCACCTATCAGGGCTACACCTTC. This sequence encodes CASSTYQGYTF.

This chain connects TRBV5-6 to TRBJ2-2; D is perhaps TRBD2 (6 bases). The V and J ends lost 1 base and 6 bases respectively, with 16 bases between them. CDR1 is SGHDT and CDR2 is YYEEEE in the germline V gene. The CDR3 consists of 16 residues. The CDR3 sequence: CASSLPRDSLAGELFF. The CDR3 coding sequence is TGTGCCAGCAGCTTGCCGCGGGATTCCTTGGCCGGGGAGCTGTTTTTT.

The CDR3 loop is CSATGQGLWTEAFF. Written as DNA, the CDR3 is TGCAGTGCTACCGGACAGGGACTGTGGACTGAAGCTTTCTTT. The chain is built from TRBV20-1 and TRBJ1-1, with 8 bases aligning to TRBD1. The CDR3 has 14 amino acids. Trimming took 4 bases from V and 5 from J; bases not matched to a gene: 9. Germline values: CDR1 DFQATT, CDR2 SNEGSKA (reference sequence).

This clonotype was recorded many times. The chain couples TRBV4-2 to TRBJ1-2; weak D call: TRBD1 (5 bases). Trimming shortened V by 4 bases and J by 4 bases, and 16 bases separated the two germline ends. Germline lookup yields CDR1 LGHNA and CDR2 YNFKEQ. The CDR3 totals 15 residues. CDR3 sequence: CASSLGEGRVYGYTF. CDR3 bases: TGTGCCAGCAGCCTGGGAGAGGGCAGGGTCTATGGCTACACCTTC.

In its sample, this clonotype was seen a few times. The chain links TRBV9 to TRBJ1-1, with D tentatively TRBD1 (5 bases). The CDR3 spans 14 residues. V shed 0 bases and J shed 5 bases, with 11 bases lying between them. Looked up from germline, CDR1 is SGDLS and CDR2 is YYNGEE. The CDR3 region has the DNA TGTGCCAGCAGCGTAGGGTTAGGGACGACTGAAGCTTTCTTT. Translated: CASSVGLGTTEAFF.

This clonotype was detected a few times. This chain links TRBV28 with TRBJ1-3; a possible D gene is TRBD1 (5 bases). The CDR3 spans 14 residues. Trimming removed 3 bases at V and 4 bases at J, with 10 bases between. Germline V gene lookup returns CDR1 MDHEN and CDR2 SYDVKM. CDR3 region: CASSFLGGGNTIYF. For the CDR3, the DNA is TGTGCCAGCAGTTTTCTGGGGGGAGGAAACACCATATATTTT.

This clonotype was seen a few times. The chain links TRBV9 to TRBJ2-1; D is perhaps TRBD2 (5 bases). The CDR3 extends over 18 amino acids. The germline CDR1 and CDR2 sequences are SGDLS and YYNGEE. Between the trimmed V and J ends, which lost 0 bases and 0 bases, there was a span of 16 bases. In nucleotides, the CDR3 is TGTGCCAGCAGCGTAGGTCCTAGCCGCCAGAGCTCCTACAATGAGCAGTTCTTC. It encodes CASSVGPSRQSSYNEQFF.

This clonotype showed up just a few times. The chain carries TRBV15 and TRBJ2-7, with no clear D. The CDR3 is made up of 16 amino acids. Germline V gives CDR1 LNHNV, CDR2 YYDKDF (reference sequence). V lost 5 bases, J lost 3 bases, and 20 bases lay in between. The CDR3 protein is CATSRRDGAGVYEQYF. CDR3 coding DNA: TGTGCCACCAGCCGTAGGGATGGAGCAGGAGTCTACGAGCAGTACTTC.

Ten or more counts support this clonotype. The rearrangement uses TRBV5-1 and TRBJ2-7, with D hard to call. The ends were cut back, 1 base at V and 3 bases at J, with 14 bases in the middle. The CDR3 has 15 amino acids. Per germline, CDR1 SGHRS and CDR2 YFSETQ. The CDR3 protein is CASSLRTVKRYEQYF. The CDR3 nucleotides are TGCGCCAGCAGCTTGAGGACGGTGAAACGCTACGAGCAGTACTTC.

This clonotype was seen only a few times. The V and J genes are TRBV5-1 and TRBJ1-1; TRBD1 is a possible D gene (6 bases). Germline V gives CDR1 SGHRS, CDR2 YFSETQ. This CDR3 region has 17 residues. V dropped 1 base and J dropped 4 bases, with 20 bases sitting between them. The CDR3 is CASSLWGAATGGTEAFF. The CDR3 DNA reads as TGCGCCAGCAGCTTGTGGGGCGCCGCGACAGGAGGCACTGAAGCTTTCTTT.

This clonotype has just a few counts. This sequence joins TRBV20-1 and TRBJ2-2, with D perhaps given as TRBD1 or TRBD2 (6 bases each). Deletions cut 6 bases from V and 4 bases from J, with 15 bases between. This CDR3 has 14 residues. CDR1 is DFQATT and CDR2 is SNEGSKA in the germline V gene (reference sequence). The CDR3 bases are TGCAGTGCCGCGGGACAAACTATCACCGGGGAGCTGTTTTTT. This sequence encodes CSAAGQTITGELFF.

The chain combines TRBV6-1 with TRBJ2-1; 15 bases agree with TRBD2. This CDR3 is 17 amino acids long. V shed 7 bases, J shed 6 bases, and the junction held 10 bases outside the gene matches. The germline V gene has CDR1 MNHNS and CDR2 SASEGT. CDR3 coding DNA: TGTGCCAGCACAAAAAAGCCGGGACTAGCGGGAGGCAATGAGCAGTTCTTC. Translated: CASTKKPGLAGGNEQFF.

This sequence joins TRBV7-8 and TRBJ2-7; D may correspond to TRBD1 or TRBD2 (6 bases each). CDR1 and CDR2 (germline): SGHVS, FQNEAQ. Trimming removed 2 bases from V and 4 bases from J, with 15 bases in between. The CDR3 runs to 15 residues. The CDR3 here is CASSLRRDKIYEQYF. Written as DNA, the CDR3 is TGTGCCAGCAGCTTAAGGAGGGACAAAATTTACGAGCAGTACTTC.

The chain uses TRBV11-2 and TRBJ1-2; D perhaps matches TRBD1 (5 bases). The CDR3 is 14 amino acids. Germline V gives CDR1 SGHAT, CDR2 FQNNGV. The germline V and J ends were trimmed by 6 bases and 4 bases, with 15 bases remaining between them. The CDR3 reads CASRTGRGSYGYTF. The CDR3 DNA reads as TGTGCCAGCAGAACCGGGAGGGGTAGCTATGGCTACACCTTC. Variable domain in full (rest from reference TRBV11-2 and TRBJ1-2): EAGVAQSPRYKIIEKRQSVAFWCNPISGHATLYWYQQILGQGPKLLIQFQNNGVVDDSQLPKDRFSAERLKGVDSTLKIQPAKLEDSAVYLCASRTGRGSYGYTFGSGTRLTVV.

The chain couples TRBV9 to TRBJ2-1, with 14 positions matching TRBD2. The germline CDR1 and CDR2 sequences are SGDLS and YYNGEE. The CDR3 covers 20 residues. The junction had 9 bases not matched to a gene; V was cut back by 0 bases and J by 1 base. The CDR3 loop reads CASSVAPGTSGGGSYNEQFF. DNA of the CDR3: TGTGCCAGCAGCGTAGCCCCCGGGACTAGCGGGGGAGGATCCTACAATGAGCAGTTCTTC.

This clonotype was seen only a few times. The gene calls are TRBV7-9 and TRBJ1-1, with unresolved D. This CDR3 has 14 amino acids. V was pared by 5 bases and J by 10 bases, with 20 bases between. Germline V gene sequence: CDR1 SEHNR, CDR2 FQNEAQ (reference sequence). Here the CDR3 DNA reads TGTGCCAGCAGCCCGAGTGGGCAGCCGGGGATAGCTTTCTTT. Encoded protein: CASSPSGQPGIAFF.

The chain carries TRBV7-2 and TRBJ2-7, with TRBD2 matching over 7 bases. V trimming: 8 bases; J trimming: 3 bases; junction bases outside the gene matches: 10. CDR1 and CDR2 (germline): SGHTA, FQGNSA. The CDR3 length is 14 residues. The CDR3, as DNA: TGTGCCAGCGGCCAAGGACTAGACTACTACGAGCAGTACTTC. This encodes CASGQGLDYYEQYF.

The DNA of the CDR3 is TGTGCCAGCAGTTTATGGGGACAGGGAACACATGAGCAGTTCTTC. This encodes CASSLWGQGTHEQFF. The V and J genes are TRBV27 and TRBJ2-1, with 9 bases lining up with TRBD1. V shed 1 base and J 8 bases; nucleotides not matched to a gene: 6. CDR1 is MNHEY and CDR2 is SMNVEV in the germline V gene (reference sequence). This CDR3 contains 15 residues.

The rearrangement links TRBV27 to TRBJ2-3, with 8 positions matching TRBD2. CDR1 is MNHEY and CDR2 is SMNVEV in the germline V gene (reference sequence). V lost 0 bases, J lost 2 bases, and 4 bases stayed unmatched. CDR3 length: 16 residues. CDR3 nucleotides: TGTGCCAGCAGTTTATCTCCTAGCGGGTACACAGATACGCAGTATTTT. Translated, it gives CASSLSPSGYTDTQYF.